This is a list of T cell receptor beta chains from one sample in a study of T cell repertoires in cytomegalovirus infection. Their specific antigens are unknown. TCRdb re-derived calls from the reads in MiXCR, one entry per CDR3 protein. The sample has a few hundred thousand distinct CDR3 sequences, around a third seen once. The sequencing here drew on cultured PBMCs, taken from culture after CMV antigen stimulation. The receptors derive from a human donor in good health (CMV status not recorded). Some clones in this sample may be carry-over from other donors' samples. Each CDR3 is given without its conserved first and last residue. For some rows the clone size is stated as once, few or many, or as a class when expanded; others skip it.

cdr3_aa	clone_size	j_call	cdr3_length	v_call
ASSSRDRGRVGTEAF	many	TRBJ1-1	15	TRBV7-2
ASSVEISEQY	.	TRBJ2-7	10	TRBV5-4
ATSETSSNEQF	.	TRBJ2-1	11	TRBV24-1
ASSPGVGAYGYT	many	TRBJ1-2	12	TRBV7-9
ASSQSSGLAF	.	TRBJ1-1	10	TRBV6-5
ASSQVWGSSTDTQY	many	TRBJ2-3	14	TRBV4-2
ASSRQGTTEQY	.	TRBJ2-7	11	TRBV14
ANSLDLNYGYT	once	TRBJ1-2	11	TRBV6-5
ASSQDMGTNTEAF	.	TRBJ1-1	13	TRBV3-1
ASSYSTGVGAF	.	TRBJ1-1	11	TRBV6-2/TRBV6-3
ASSLLVDTGELF	few	TRBJ2-2	12	TRBV11-2
SAQGQGIYEQY	once	TRBJ2-7	11	TRBV20-1
ASSFGTALYEQY	few	TRBJ2-7	12	TRBV7-2
ASRSPSGDTEAF	.	TRBJ1-1	12	TRBV7-9
ASSLTGGPADTQY	.	TRBJ2-3	13	TRBV7-2
ASSQGLRGYEQY	many	TRBJ2-7	12	TRBV4-1
ASSPTGRGYNEQF	few	TRBJ2-1	13	TRBV6-2/TRBV6-3
ASSLQEDSSTDTQY	.	TRBJ2-3	14	TRBV28
ASTSRWFSILSNEQF	.	TRBJ2-1	15	TRBV5-6
ASSPDTNTGELF	few	TRBJ2-2	12	TRBV7-2
ASSIGGGNYGYT	.	TRBJ1-2	12	TRBV19
ASSWDRNQPQH	.	TRBJ1-5	11	TRBV12-3/TRBV12-4
ASSLTENQPQH	few	TRBJ1-5	11	TRBV12-3/TRBV12-4
ASSITGASYNEQF	few	TRBJ2-1	13	TRBV19
ASLMQGARTDTQY	.	TRBJ2-3	13	TRBV5-1
ASTYGGQYTGELF	many	TRBJ2-2	13	TRBV7-8
ASSYSGLNTGELF	.	TRBJ2-2	13	TRBV6-5
ASSMNRAHTGELF	many	TRBJ2-2	13	TRBV19
ASSFGQGTQY	.	TRBJ2-5	10	TRBV27
ASSQDRAGRGYEQF	once	TRBJ2-1	14	TRBV4-1
ASSLLAGVTYEQY	few	TRBJ2-7	13	TRBV5-1
ASSDARQPQLGLEQF	.	TRBJ2-1	15	TRBV6-1
ASSSSGYLGGELF	.	TRBJ2-2	13	TRBV27
AWSSDPKRYGYT	.	TRBJ1-2	12	TRBV30
ASRTRSEQF	few	TRBJ2-1	9	TRBV27
ASSLQGVMYNEQF	.	TRBJ2-1	13	TRBV5-1
ASSSPGTSGPYEQY	.	TRBJ2-7	14	TRBV7-6
ASSHPGTRETQY	many	TRBJ2-5	12	TRBV7-2
ASSGTGSGNTIY	few	TRBJ1-3	12	TRBV6-8
ASSPDIQETQY	.	TRBJ2-5	11	TRBV7-9
SARDQETGYTEAF	.	TRBJ1-1	13	TRBV20-1
ASTLGPSGRRETQY	once	TRBJ2-5	14	TRBV11-2
ASSRIMGSYNSPLH	.	TRBJ1-6	14	TRBV6-6
ATSRDFEGRGGYT	.	TRBJ1-2	13	TRBV15
ASSIGGLSTEAF	.	TRBJ1-1	12	TRBV19
ASSPRMDSSGNTIY	.	TRBJ1-3	14	TRBV18
AAATAPGEQY	.	TRBJ2-7	10	TRBV6-2/TRBV6-3
ASSFKGGVGNSPLH	.	TRBJ1-6	14	TRBV7-2
ASKPQLAGFSYNEQF	.	TRBJ2-1	15	TRBV19
ASSLVSGRLETQY	few	TRBJ2-5	13	TRBV7-2
ASSQDIHQPQH	.	TRBJ1-5	11	TRBV4-3
ARTPGDTQY	.	TRBJ2-3	9	TRBV5-3
ASSSGLAGGHYEQF	.	TRBJ2-1	14	TRBV7-6